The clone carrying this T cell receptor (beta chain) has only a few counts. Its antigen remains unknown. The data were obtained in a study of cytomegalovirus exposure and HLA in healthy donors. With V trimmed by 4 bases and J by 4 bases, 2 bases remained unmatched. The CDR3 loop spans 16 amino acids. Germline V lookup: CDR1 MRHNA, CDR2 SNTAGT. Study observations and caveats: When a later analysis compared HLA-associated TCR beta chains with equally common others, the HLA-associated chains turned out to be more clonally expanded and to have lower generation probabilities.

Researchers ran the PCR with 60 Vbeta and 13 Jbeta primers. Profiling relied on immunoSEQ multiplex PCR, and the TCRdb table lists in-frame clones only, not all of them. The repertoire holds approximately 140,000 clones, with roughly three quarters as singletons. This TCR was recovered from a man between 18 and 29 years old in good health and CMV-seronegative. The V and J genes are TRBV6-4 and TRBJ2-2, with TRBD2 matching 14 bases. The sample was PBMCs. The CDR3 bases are TGTGCCAGCAGTGCCGGGACTAGCGGGGGCACCGGGGAGCTGTTTTTT. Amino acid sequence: CASSAGTSGGTGELFF.